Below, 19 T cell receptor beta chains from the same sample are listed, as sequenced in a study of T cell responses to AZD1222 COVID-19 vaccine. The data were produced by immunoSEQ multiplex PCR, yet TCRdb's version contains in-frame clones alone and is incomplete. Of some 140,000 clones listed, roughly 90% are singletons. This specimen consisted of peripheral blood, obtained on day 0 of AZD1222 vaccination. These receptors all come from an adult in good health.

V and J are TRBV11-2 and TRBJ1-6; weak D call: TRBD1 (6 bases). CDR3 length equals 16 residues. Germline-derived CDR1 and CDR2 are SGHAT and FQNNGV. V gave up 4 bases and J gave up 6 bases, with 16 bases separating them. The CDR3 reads CASSYNFRGSNSPLHF. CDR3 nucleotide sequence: TGTGCCAGCAGCTATAACTTCAGGGGTTCTAATTCACCCCTCCACTTT.

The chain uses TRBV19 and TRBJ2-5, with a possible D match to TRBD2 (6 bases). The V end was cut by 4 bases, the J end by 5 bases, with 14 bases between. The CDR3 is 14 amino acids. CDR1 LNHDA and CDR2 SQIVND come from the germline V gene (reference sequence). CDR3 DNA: TGTGCCAGTAGTACCCCCAAGGCGGGGGAGACCCAGTACTTC. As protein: CASSTPKAGETQYF.

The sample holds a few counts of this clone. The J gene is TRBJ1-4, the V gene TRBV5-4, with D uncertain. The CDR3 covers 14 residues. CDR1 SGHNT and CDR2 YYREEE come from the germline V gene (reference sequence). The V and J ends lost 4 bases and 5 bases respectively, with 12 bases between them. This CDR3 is CASSPVGGNEKLFF. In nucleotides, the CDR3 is TGTGCCAGCAGCCCTGTCGGAGGGAATGAAAAACTGTTTTTT.

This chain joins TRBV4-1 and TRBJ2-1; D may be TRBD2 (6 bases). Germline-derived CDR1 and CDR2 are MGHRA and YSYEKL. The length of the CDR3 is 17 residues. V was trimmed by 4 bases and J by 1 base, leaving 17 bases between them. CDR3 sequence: CASSPNHIAESYNEQFF. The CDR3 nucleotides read TGCGCCAGCAGCCCAAACCATATAGCGGAATCCTACAATGAGCAGTTCTTC.

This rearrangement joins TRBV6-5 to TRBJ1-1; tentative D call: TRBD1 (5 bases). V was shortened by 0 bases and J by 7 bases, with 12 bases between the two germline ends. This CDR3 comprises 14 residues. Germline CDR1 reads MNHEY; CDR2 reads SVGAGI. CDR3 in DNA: TGTGCCAGCAGTTACTCATGGGGCGACCTTGAAGCTTTCTTT. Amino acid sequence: CASSYSWGDLEAFF.

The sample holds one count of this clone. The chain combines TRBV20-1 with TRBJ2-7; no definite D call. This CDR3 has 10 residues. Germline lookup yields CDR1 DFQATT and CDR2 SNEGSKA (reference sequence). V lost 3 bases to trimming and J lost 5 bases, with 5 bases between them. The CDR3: CSARINEQYF. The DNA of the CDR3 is TGCAGTGCTAGGATAAACGAGCAGTACTTC.

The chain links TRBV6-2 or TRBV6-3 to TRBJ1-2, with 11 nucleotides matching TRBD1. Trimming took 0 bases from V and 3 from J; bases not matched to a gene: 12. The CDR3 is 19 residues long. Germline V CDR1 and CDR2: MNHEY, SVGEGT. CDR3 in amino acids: CASSYSRTGGAPIYYGYTF. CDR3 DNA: TGTGCCAGCAGTTACTCGAGGACAGGGGGCGCGCCCATTTACTATGGCTACACCTTC.

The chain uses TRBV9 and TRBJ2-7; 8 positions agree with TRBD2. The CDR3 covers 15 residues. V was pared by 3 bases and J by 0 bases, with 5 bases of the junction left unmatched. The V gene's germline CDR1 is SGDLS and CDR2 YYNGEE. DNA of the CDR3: TGTGCCAGCAGCGGGAGCGGGAGACTCTCCTACGAGCAGTACTTC. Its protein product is CASSGSGRLSYEQYF.

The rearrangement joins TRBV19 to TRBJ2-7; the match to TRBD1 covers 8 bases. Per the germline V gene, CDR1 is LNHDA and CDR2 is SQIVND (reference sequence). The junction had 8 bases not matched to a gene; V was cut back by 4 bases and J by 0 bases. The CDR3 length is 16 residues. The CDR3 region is CASSKRWTGTSYEQYF. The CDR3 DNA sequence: TGTGCCAGTAGTAAAAGGTGGACAGGGACCTCCTACGAGCAGTACTTC.

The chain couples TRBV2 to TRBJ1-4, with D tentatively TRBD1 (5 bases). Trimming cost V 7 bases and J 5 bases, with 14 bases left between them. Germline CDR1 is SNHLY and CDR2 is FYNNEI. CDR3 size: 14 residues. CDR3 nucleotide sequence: TGTGCCAGCATCCCGGGACGGACAAATGAAAAACTGTTTTTT. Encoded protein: CASIPGRTNEKLFF.

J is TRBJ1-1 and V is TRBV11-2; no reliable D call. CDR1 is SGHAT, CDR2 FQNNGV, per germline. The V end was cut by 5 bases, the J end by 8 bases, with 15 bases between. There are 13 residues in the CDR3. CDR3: CASSTEQRREAFF. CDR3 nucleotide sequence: TGTGCCAGCAGCACTGAGCAACGGAGAGAAGCTTTCTTT.

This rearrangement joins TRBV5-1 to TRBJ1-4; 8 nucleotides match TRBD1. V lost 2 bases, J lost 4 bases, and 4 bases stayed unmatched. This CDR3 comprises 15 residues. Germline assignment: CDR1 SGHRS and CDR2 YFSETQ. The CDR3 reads CASSFQGAGNEKLFF. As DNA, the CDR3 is TGCGCCAGCAGCTTTCAGGGGGCCGGTAATGAAAAACTGTTTTTT.

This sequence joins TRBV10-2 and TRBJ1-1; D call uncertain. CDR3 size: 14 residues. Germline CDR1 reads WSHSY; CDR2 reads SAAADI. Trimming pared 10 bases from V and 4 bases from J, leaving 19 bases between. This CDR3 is CATQESVVGTEAFF. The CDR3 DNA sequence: TGCGCCACTCAGGAATCGGTGGTGGGCACTGAAGCTTTCTTT.

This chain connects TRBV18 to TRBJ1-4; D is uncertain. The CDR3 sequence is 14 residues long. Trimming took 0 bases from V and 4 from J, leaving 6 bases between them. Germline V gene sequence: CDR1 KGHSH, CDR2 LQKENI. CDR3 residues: CASSPPDGNEKLFF. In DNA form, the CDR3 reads TGTGCCAGCTCACCACCCGACGGTAATGAAAAACTGTTTTTT.

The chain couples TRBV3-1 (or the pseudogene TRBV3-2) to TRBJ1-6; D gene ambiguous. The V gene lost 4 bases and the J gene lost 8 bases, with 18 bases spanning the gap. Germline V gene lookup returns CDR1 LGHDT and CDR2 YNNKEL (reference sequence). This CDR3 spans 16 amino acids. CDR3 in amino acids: CASSLTASTRDSPLHF. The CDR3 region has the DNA TGTGCCAGCAGCCTTACCGCCTCCACACGAGATTCACCCCTCCACTTT.

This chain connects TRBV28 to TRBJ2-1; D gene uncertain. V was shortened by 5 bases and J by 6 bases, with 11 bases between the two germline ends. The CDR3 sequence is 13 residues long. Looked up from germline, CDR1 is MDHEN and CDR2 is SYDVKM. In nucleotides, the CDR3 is TGTGCCAGCAGTCCCCCGCGGATCAATGAGCAGTTCTTC. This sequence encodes CASSPPRINEQFF.

The CDR3: CASSLSPARGNTEAFF. CDR3 nucleotide sequence: TGTGCCAGCAGCTTAAGCCCCGCTCGTGGGAACACTGAAGCTTTCTTT. J is TRBJ1-1 and V is TRBV7-2, with no clear D. The CDR3 covers 16 residues. Trimming removed 2 bases from V and 1 base from J, with 14 bases in between. The germline gives CDR1 SGHTA, CDR2 FQGNSA.

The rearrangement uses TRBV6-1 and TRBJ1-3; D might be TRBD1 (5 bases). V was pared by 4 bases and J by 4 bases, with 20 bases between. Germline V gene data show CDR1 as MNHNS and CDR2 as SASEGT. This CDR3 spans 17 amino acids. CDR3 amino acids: CASSAPGTGLGGNTIYF. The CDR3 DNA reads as TGTGCCAGCAGTGCCCCGGGGACGGGTTTGGGAGGAAACACCATATATTTT.

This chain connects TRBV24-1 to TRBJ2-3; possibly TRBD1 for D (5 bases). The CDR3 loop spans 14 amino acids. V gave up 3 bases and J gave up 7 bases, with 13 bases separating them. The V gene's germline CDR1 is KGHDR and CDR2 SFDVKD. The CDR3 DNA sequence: TGTGCCACCAGTGATGCCTTCAGGGTAAATACGCAGTATTTT. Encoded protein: CATSDAFRVNTQYF.